This entry features one T cell receptor beta chain sequence. The clone's antigen remains unknown. Qualities for individual bases were not recorded, and no much larger clone is one base off. Libraries came from the immunoSEQ multiplex PCR assay. For the multiplex PCR, a mixture combining 60 forward primers for TCR Vbeta segments and 13 reverse primers for TCR Jbeta segments was used. The CDR3 region of rearranged TCR beta genes was amplified from genomic DNA with a multiplex PCR assay. The Illumina HiSeq System was used to sequence the amplified TCR beta libraries as 87-base-pair reads. As for how the authors treated the data: A later analysis counted tens of millions of unique TCR beta chains across the 670 or so repertoires, and about 10 million of these chains were shared by at least two donors. Raw reads were error-corrected and collapsed into unique sequences with a nearest-neighbor algorithm that merged closely related sequences to remove PCR and sequencing errors. Alignment of CDR3 sequences to IMGT reference sequences was used to assign V, D and J gene segments. For a sequence to be retained, a match of at least six nucleotides was required to both a V gene segment and a J gene segment. A rearrangement was called productive if the CDR3 had no stop codons and remained in frame with V and J, and every other rearrangement was called non-productive. Following IMGT convention, CDR3 was defined as the stretch from the second conserved V-encoded cysteine up to the conserved J-encoded phenylalanine. The earlier analysis of about 560 of the donors excluded any sequence lacking an unambiguous match to a single V gene segment. An earlier analysis of about 600 of the donors called V segments functional above 56.7% productive rearrangements and segregating when the between-donor standard deviation exceeded 5%. To diagnose cytomegalovirus status from the catalog of TCR beta chain sequences, a statistical classification framework was built. V and J gene assignment, in a later analysis, came from comparing TCR nucleotide sequences with IMGT/GENE-DB human TR gene sequences. A later analysis assigned CDR3 sequences and most-parsimonious VDJ recombination scenarios with the TCRdist pipeline. A later analysis defined each TCR beta chain by its CDR3 amino acid sequence plus V-gene family, and excluded reads lacking a unique V-gene family. In a later analysis, around 600 highly shared, low-generation-probability nucleotide sequences were removed to address suspected cross-contamination and a sequencing artifact. In a later analysis, a clonal expansion index for each public chain was calculated from normalized within-repertoire ranks of inferred template counts. Generation probabilities in a later analysis came from a VDJ recombination model fitted to out-of-frame rearrangements, and those results were checked against IGoR. In a later analysis, hypergeometric tests were used to score TCR-TCR, TCR-HLA and TCR-CMV co-occurrence, with a repertoire-size bias correction applied to TCR pairs. A later analysis estimated false discovery rates by permuting HLA or CMV assignments 20 times. In a later analysis, co-occurring TCRs were grouped with DBSCAN, and TCRdist sequence similarity was added when clustering was performed within HLA-allele-positive subsets. For co-occurrence clustering, repertoires with fewer than 30,000 or more than 120,000 public chains were excluded, along with five repertoires with anomalous nucleotide sharing. Imported from immuneACCESS, the table was reduced by TCRdb to in-frame sequences with V and J called. These copies leave out some clones; in studies compared against another copy, an unresolved V gene accounts for under half, and the cause of the remainder is not known. That table supplies the V and J calls and clone size; D and trimming were determined from the DNA. The sample profile shows 160,000 or so clones; about 72% of them were found once. 2% to 2.5% of the sample belongs to the ten largest clones.

The record originates from a study of cytomegalovirus exposure and HLA in healthy donors (dated by TCRdb to 2016 to 2017). Notes on the research overall: An earlier analysis of some 500 of the donors reported 250 to 300 Gb of sequence data and some 120 million unique TCR beta sequences from 150 million to 200 million T cells. An early release covering roughly 600 HLA-typed donors comprised approximately 290 gigabases of sequencing data and 85 million or so unique TCR sequences. Of the approximately 400 genotyped donors, 81% were placed in the genetic ancestry cluster associated with self-reported Caucasian donors. The study aimed to test whether signatures of past pathogen exposure could be identified by cataloging public T cell receptors. The study profiled the T cell repertoires of 550 to 700 subjects by immunosequencing and related them to cytomegalovirus serostatus. In addition to the first cohort of 666 subjects, a separate validation cohort of 120 different subjects was used. The study combined high-throughput TCR immunosequencing, statistical association of individual TCRs with disease status, and machine learning to predict cytomegalovirus infection status. A later analysis re-analyzed previously published TCR beta repertoires from 660 or so donors and added high-resolution HLA genotyping to study TCR occurrence patterns. Rather than using new phenotypic data, the later analysis identified candidate immune exposures from TCR beta sequences and from how often those sequences occurred across donors. To decide whether each TCR beta V gene segment behaved as functional or pseudogenic, an earlier analysis of fewer than 750 of the donors relied on high-throughput TCR beta sequencing. Donor age, sex, ethnicity and CMV serostatus were compiled alongside the repertoire data. A later genetic analysis took genome-wide SNP genotypes for about three fifths of the 666 donors and used that subset as a discovery cohort. Every discovery cohort repertoire had been produced on one sequencing platform. HLA typing included class I and class II loci at four-digit resolution. Typing coverage varied by locus: roughly 629-630 donors for A, B, C, DRB1 and DQB1; some 520 for DQA1; nearly 610 for DPA1; around 490 for DPB1. Several DR-DQ haplotypes were handled as single units for association and clustering because linkage in the cohort was strong. Among over 350 genotyped donors of the cohort, an average of 235,054 unique TCR beta nucleotide sequences were sequenced per donor, roughly 20% of them non-productive. What the research found in general, with its limitations: Correlated functional status among segregating V segments might be attributable to linkage disequilibrium, but an unknown experimental factor could not be ruled out. In a later genetic analysis, a missense DCLRE1C variant was associated with V-gene and J-gene trimming of TCR beta chains, and the association was replicated in an independent cohort. Because some donors lacked HLA typing at each locus, the association tests relied only on the typed subset. Because the 87-base-pair reads could not distinguish some IMGT-functional V segments, including TRBV6-2 and TRBV6-3, those segments were excluded. In an earlier analysis of around 600 of the donors, most TCR beta V segments appeared in productive rearrangements about 87% or about 30% of the time, broadly matching IMGT annotations. A total of 150 or so TCR beta chains were listed by the study as associated with cytomegalovirus. In a later analysis, HLA-associated TCR beta chains showed more clonal expansion and lower generation probabilities than non-associated chains that were equally common. Because counts were too low, about 15 rarely observed V segments, including chromosome 9 orphons, were left out of the earlier analysis of roughly 600 of the donors. Most TCR sequences were seen in very few donors, while some public TCRs were found in many individuals. When HLA alleles, especially DR and DQ, strongly co-occurred, TCR associations were difficult to assign to individual alleles. It was suggested by the authors that the approach could potentially be generalized to other disease states and immunological phenotypes. The classifier was reported to diagnose cytomegalovirus status with high specificity and sensitivity in both the original and validation cohorts. In a later genetic analysis, fewer N-insertions in productive TCRs were reported among donors in an Asian-associated ancestry cluster than the roughly 700-donor mean. Presence/absence analyses assumed roughly uniform sequencing depth across donors, an assumption that may not hold. In a later analysis, the rate of TCR association differed among HLA loci, with DRB1 alleles having the most associated TCRs and HLA-C alleles having the fewest. A further reported finding was that TCR beta sequences accurately predicted the HLA-A and HLA-B alleles for most subjects in the first cohort. Most CMV-associated TCR beta chains appeared to be HLA-restricted in a later analysis, and the HLA associations seemed to be driven largely by CMV exposure. This cohort had only TCR beta chains sequenced, and the lack of alpha or paired-chain data limited which features could be detected. For the cohort, immune exposure information was limited to CMV serostatus. Specific HLA alleles were associated with over 15,000 TCR beta sequences at a false discovery rate of 0.05 in a later analysis. Three of the identified cytomegalovirus-associated TCR beta chains were confirmed in vitro to be specific for cytomegalovirus antigens. According to a later analysis, parvovirus B19, influenza, CMV and Epstein-Barr virus appeared linked to several top co-occurrence clusters. A cluster of highly shared sequence variants was judged likely to represent a technical artifact of the sequencing pipeline.

The cohort was made up of roughly 670 healthy bone marrow donors. All cohort members were sampled while nominally healthy, although unrecorded immune exposures were likely present. The donor was CMV seropositive and was included in the group of 290 or so seropositive cohort members. Every donor gave a peripheral blood sample, and the peripheral blood mononuclear cells from that sample were used for TCR beta sequencing. Genomic DNA was extracted from the blood cell samples with the Qiagen DNeasy Blood Extraction Kit. Germline trimming: 5 bases from V, 3 bases from J; junction bases outside gene matches: 4. The CDR3 measures 16 amino acids from cysteine to phenylalanine. Of the read, only the CDR3 DNA is kept; its 48 bases are in frame from base 1. Taken from the germline V gene, the CDR1 and CDR2 loops are SGHVS and FQNEAQ.

This receptor was identified in a man between 50 and 59 years old in good health and CMV-seropositive. The chain was built from TRBV7-8 and TRBJ2-3; a stretch of 14 junction bases matches TRBD2. Sequenced input: PBMCs. CDR3 region: CASSPWTSGGTDTQYF. The base sequence is TGTGCCAGCAGCCCGTGGACTAGCGGGGGGACAGATACGCAGTATTTT.